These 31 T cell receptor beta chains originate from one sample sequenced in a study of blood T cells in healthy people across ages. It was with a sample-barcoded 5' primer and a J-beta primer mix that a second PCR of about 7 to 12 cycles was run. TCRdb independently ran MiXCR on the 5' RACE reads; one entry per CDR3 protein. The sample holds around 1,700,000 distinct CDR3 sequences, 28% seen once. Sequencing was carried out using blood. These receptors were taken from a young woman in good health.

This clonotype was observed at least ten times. The CDR3 sequence: CAIRGGLAGEETQYF. In DNA form, the CDR3 reads TGTGCCATCAGGGGAGGACTAGCGGGGGAAGAGACCCAGTACTTC. The V and J genes are TRBV10-3 and TRBJ2-5, with 13 bases lining up with TRBD2. The CDR3 has 15 amino acids. V shed 6 bases and J 3 bases; nucleotides not matched to a gene: 4. Germline-derived CDR1 and CDR2 are ENHRY and SYGVKD.

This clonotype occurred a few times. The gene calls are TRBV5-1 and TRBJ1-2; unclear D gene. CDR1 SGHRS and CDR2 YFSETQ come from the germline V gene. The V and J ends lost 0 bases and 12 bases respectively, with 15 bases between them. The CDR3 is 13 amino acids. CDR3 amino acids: CASSLEDREDHTF. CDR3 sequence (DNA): TGCGCCAGCAGCTTGGAGGATAGGGAGGACCACACCTTC.

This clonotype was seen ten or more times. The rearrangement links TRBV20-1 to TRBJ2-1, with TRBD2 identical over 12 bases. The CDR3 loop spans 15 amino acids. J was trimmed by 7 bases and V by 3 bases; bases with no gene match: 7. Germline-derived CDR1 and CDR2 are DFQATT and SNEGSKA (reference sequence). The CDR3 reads CSARGLAGGANEQFF. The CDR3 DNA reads TGCAGTGCTAGGGGTCTAGCGGGAGGGGCGAATGAGCAGTTCTTC.

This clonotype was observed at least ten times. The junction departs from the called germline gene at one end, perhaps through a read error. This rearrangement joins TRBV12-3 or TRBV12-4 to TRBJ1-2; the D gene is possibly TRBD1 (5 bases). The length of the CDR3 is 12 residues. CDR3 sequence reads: CASSLTRDGYTF. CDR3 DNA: TGCGCCAGCAGCTTGACCAGGGATGGCTACACCTTC.

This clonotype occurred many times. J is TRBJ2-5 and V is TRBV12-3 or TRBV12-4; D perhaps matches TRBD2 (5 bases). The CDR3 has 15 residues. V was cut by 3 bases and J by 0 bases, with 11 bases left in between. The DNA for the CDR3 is TGTGCCAGCAGTTTGAGGGAACGGTACCAAGAGACCCAGTACTTC. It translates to CASSLRERYQETQYF.

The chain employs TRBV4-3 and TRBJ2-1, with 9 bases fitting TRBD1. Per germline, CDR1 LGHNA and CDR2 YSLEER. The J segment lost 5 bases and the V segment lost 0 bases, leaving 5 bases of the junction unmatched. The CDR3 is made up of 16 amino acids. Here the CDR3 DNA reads TGCGCCAGCAGCCAAGAGAGGACAGGGGTCCACAATGAGCAGTTCTTC. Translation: CASSQERTGVHNEQFF.

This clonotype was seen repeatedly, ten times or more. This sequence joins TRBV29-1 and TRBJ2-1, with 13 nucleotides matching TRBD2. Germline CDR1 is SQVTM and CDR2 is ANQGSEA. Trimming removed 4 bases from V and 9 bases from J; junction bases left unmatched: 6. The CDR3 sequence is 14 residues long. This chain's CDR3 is CSVAATSGRGEQFF. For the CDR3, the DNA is TGCAGCGTTGCGGCAACTAGCGGGAGGGGTGAGCAGTTCTTC.

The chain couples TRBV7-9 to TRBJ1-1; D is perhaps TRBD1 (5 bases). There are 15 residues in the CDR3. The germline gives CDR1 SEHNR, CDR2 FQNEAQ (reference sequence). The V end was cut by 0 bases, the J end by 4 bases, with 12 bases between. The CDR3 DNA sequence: TGTGCCAGCAGCTTAGCAACAGGAGCGGGCACTGAAGCTTTCTTT. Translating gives CASSLATGAGTEAFF.

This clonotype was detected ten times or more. CDR3: CSVDEDRLYEQYF. In nucleotides, the CDR3 is TGCAGCGTGGATGAGGACCGCTTATACGAGCAGTACTTC. This rearrangement joins TRBV29-1 to TRBJ2-7; D gene uncertain. Trimming cost V 6 bases and J 4 bases, with 16 bases left between them. In germline, CDR1 is SQVTM, CDR2 ANQGSEA. This CDR3 has 13 amino acids.

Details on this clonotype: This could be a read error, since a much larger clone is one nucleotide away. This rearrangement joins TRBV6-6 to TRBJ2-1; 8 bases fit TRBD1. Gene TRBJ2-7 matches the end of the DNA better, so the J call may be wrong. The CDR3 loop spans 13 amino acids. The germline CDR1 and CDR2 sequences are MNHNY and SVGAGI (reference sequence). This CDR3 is CASRDGTGNEQYF. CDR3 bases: TGTGCCAGCAGAGACGGGACAGGCAATGAGCAGTACTTC.

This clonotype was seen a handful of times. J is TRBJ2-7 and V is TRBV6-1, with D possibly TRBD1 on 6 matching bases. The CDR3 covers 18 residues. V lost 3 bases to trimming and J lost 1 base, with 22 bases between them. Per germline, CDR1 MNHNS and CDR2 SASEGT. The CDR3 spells CASSESWTVGWMSYEQYF. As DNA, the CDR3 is TGTGCCAGCAGTGAGTCTTGGACAGTGGGCTGGATGTCCTACGAGCAGTACTTC.

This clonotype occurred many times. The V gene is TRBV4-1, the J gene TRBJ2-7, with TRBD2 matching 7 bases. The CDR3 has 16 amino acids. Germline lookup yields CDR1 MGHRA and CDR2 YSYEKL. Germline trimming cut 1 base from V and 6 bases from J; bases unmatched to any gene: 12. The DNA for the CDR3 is TGCGCCAGCAGCCAAGTAGGGGCCGGCATAGCGGGCGAGCAGTACTTC. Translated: CASSQVGAGIAGEQYF.

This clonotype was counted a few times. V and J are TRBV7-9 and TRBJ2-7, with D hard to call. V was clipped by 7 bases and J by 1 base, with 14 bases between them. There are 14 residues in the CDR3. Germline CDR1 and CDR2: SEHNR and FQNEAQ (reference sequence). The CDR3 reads CASNRVDASYEQYF. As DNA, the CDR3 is TGTGCCAGCAATAGGGTGGACGCTTCCTACGAGCAGTACTTC.

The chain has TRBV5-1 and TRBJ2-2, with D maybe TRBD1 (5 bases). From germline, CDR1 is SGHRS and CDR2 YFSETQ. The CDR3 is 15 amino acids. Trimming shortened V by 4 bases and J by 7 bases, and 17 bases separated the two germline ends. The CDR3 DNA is TGCGCCAGCAGCCCGGCAGGGCAAGGGGTCGGGGAGCTGTTTTTT. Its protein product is CASSPAGQGVGELFF.

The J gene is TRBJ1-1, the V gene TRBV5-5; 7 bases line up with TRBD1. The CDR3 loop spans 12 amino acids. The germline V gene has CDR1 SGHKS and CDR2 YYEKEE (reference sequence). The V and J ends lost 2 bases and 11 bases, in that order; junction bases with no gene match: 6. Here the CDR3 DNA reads TGTGCCAGCAGCTTCGACAGGGTTGGGGCTTTCTTT. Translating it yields CASSFDRVGAFF. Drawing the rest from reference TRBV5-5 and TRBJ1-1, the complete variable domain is DAGVTQSPTHLIKTRGQQVTLRCSPISGHKSVSWYQQVLGQGPQFIFQYYEKEERGRGNFPDRFSARQFPNYSSELNVNALLLGDSALYLCASSFDRVGAFFGQGTRLTVV.

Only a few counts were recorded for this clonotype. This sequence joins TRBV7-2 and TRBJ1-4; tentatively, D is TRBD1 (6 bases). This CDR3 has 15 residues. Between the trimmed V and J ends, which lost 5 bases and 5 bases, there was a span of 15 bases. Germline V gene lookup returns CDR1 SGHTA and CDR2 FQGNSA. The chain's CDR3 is CASSRRTVPNEKLFF. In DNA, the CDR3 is TGTGCCAGCAGCCGTCGGACAGTTCCGAATGAAAAACTGTTTTTT.

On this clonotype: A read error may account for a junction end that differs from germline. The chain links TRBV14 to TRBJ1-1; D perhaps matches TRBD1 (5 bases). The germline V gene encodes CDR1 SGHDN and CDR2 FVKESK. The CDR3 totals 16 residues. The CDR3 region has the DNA TGCGCCAGCAGCCAAGGCGGGGGGAAATTGGGCACTGAAGCTTTCTTT. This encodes CASSQGGGKLGTEAFF.

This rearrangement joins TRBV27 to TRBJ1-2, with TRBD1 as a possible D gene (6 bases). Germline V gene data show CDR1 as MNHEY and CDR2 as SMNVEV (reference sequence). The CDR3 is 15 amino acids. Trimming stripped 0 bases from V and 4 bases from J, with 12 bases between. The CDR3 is CASSLSGGSPYGYTF. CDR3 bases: TGTGCCAGCAGTTTATCTGGGGGCTCACCCTATGGCTACACCTTC.

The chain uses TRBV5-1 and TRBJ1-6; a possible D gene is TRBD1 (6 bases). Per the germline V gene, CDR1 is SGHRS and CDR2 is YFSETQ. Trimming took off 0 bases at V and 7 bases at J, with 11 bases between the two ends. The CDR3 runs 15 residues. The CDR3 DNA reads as TGCGCCAGCAGCTTGGACGGGGGGCTAAATTCACCCCTCCACTTT. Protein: CASSLDGGLNSPLHF.

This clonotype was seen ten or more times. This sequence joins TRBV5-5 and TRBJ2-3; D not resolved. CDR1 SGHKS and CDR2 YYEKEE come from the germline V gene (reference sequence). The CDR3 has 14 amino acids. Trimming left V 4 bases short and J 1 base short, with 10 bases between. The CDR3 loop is CASSAMGGTDTQYF. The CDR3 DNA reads TGTGCCAGCAGCGCCATGGGCGGCACAGATACGCAGTATTTT.

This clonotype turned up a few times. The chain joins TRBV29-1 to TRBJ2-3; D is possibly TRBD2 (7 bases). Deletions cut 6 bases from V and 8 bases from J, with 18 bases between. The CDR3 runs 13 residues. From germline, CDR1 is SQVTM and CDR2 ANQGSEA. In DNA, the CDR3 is TGCAGCGTCCGGGGGGCTTTAACGAGTACGCAGTATTTT. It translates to CSVRGALTSTQYF.

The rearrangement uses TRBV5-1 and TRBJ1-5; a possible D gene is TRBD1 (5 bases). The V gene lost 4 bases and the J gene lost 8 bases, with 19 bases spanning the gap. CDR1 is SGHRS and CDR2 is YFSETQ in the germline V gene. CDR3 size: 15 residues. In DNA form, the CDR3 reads TGCGCCAGCAGCCCCGTCCCGGGACGAGGAAAGCCCCAGCATTTT. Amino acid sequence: CASSPVPGRGKPQHF.

CDR3 nucleotides: TGTGCCAGCTCACCCATGGCGGGGACCACCGGGGAGCTGTTTTTT. As protein: CASSPMAGTTGELFF. This chain links TRBV18 with TRBJ2-2; TRBD2 is a possible D gene (6 bases). Germline CDR1 is KGHSH and CDR2 is LQKENI. V was pared by 3 bases and J by 4 bases, with 12 bases between. The CDR3 contains 15 residues. Complete variable domain (other parts from reference TRBV18 and TRBJ2-2): NAGVMQNPRHLVRRRGQEARLRCSPMKGHSHVYWYRQLPEEGLKFMVYLQKENIIDESGMPKERFSAEFPKEGPSILRIQQVVRGDSAAYFCASSPMAGTTGELFFGEGSRLTVL.

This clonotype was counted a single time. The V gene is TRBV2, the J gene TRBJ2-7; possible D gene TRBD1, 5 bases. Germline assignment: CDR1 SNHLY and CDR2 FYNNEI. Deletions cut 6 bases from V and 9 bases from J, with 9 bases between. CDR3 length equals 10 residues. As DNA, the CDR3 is TGTGCCAGCAGAGGACAAGCGCAGTACTTC. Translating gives CASRGQAQYF. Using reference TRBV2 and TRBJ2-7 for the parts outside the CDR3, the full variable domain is EPEVTQTPSHQVTQMGQEVILRCVPISNHLYFYWYRQILGQKVEFLVSFYNNEISEKSEIFDDQFSVERPDGSNFTLKIRSTKLEDSAMYFCASRGQAQYFGPGTRLTVT.

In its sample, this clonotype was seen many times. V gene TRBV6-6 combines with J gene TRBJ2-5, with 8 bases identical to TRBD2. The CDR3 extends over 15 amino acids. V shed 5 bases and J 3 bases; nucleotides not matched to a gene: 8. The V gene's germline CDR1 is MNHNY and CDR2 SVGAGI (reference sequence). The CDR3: CASSTPGTRKETQYF. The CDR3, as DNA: TGTGCCAGCAGTACCCCGGGGACTAGGAAAGAGACCCAGTACTTC.

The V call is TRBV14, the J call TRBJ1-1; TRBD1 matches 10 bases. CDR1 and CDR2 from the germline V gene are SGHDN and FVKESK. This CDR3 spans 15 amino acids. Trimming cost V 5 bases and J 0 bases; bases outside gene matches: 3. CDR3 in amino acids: CASSDRGLMNTEAFF. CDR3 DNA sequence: TGTGCCAGCAGCGACAGGGGGCTTATGAACACTGAAGCTTTCTTT. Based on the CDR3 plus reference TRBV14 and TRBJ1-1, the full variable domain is EAGVTQFPSHSVIEKGQTVTLRCDPISGHDNLYWYRRVMGKEIKFLLHFVKESKQDESGMPNNRFLAERTGGTYSTLKVQPAELEDSGVYFCASSDRGLMNTEAFFGQGTRLTVV.

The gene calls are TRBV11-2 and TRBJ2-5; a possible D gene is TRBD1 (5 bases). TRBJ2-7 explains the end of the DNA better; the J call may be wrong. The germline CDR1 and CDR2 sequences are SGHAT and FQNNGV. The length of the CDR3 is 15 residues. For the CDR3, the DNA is TGTGCCAGCAGCTTGCAGGGCCTGGGAATGAGCGAGCAGTACTTC. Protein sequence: CASSLQGLGMSEQYF.

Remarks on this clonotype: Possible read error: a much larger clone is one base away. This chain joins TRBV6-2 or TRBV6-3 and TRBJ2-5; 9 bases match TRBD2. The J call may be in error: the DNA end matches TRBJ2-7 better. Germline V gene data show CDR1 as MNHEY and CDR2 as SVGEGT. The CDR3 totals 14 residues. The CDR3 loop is CASRYSSGGNEQYF. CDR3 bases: TGTGCCAGCAGGTACTCGAGCGGGGGGAACGAGCAGTACTTC.

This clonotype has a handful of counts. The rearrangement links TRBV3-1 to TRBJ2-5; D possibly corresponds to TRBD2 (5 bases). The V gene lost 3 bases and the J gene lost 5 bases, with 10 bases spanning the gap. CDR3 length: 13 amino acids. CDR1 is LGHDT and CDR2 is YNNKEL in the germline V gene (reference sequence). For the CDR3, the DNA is TGTGCCAGCAGCCATCTCGGGGAGGAGACCCAGTACTTC. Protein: CASSHLGEETQYF.

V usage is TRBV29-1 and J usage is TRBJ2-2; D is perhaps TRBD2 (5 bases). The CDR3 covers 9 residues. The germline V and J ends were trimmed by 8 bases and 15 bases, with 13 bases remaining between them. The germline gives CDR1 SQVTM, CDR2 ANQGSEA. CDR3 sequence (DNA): TGCAGCACTAAGGGCGGGTTGTTTTTT. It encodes CSTKGGLFF.

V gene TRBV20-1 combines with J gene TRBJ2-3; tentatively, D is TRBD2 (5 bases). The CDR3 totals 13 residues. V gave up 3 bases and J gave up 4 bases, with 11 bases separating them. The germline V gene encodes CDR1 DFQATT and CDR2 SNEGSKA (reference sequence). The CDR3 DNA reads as TGCAGTGCTAGTCAACTAGGAGCAGATACGCAGTATTTT. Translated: CSASQLGADTQYF.